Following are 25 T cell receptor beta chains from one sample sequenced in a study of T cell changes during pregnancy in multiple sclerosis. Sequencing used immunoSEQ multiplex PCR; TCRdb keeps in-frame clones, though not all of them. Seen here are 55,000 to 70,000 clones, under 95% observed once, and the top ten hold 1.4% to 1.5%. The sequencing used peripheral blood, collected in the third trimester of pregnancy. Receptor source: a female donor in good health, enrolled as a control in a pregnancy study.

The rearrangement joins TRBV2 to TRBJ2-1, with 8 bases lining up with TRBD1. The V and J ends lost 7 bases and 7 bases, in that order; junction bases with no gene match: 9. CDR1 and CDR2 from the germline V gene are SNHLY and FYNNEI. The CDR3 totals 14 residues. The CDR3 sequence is CASMPGQAGNEQFF. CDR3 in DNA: TGTGCCAGCATGCCGGGACAGGCCGGGAATGAGCAGTTCTTC.

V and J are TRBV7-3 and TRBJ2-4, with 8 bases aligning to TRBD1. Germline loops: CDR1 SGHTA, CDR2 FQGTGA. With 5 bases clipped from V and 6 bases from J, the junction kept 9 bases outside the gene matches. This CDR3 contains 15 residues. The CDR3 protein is CASSPSDRARNIQYF. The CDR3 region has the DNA TGTGCCAGCAGCCCTTCGGACAGGGCGAGAAACATTCAGTACTTC. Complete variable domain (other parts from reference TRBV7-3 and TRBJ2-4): GAGVSQTPSNKVTEKGKYVELRCDPISGHTALYWYRQSLGQGPEFLIYFQGTGAADDSGLPNDRFFAVRPEGSVSTLKIQRTERGDSAVYLCASSPSDRARNIQYFGAGTRLSVL.

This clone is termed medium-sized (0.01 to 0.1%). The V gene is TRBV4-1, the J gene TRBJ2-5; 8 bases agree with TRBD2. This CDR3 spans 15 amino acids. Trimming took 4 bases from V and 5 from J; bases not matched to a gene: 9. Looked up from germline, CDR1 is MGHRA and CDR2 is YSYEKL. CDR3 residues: CASSPGQRGIETQYF. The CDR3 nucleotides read TGCGCCAGCAGCCCTGGACAGCGGGGGATTGAGACCCAGTACTTC.

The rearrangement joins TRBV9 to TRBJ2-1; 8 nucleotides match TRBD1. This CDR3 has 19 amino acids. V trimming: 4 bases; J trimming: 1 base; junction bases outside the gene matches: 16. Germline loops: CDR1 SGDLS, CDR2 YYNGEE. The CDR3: CASSPGANQGAFSYNEQFF. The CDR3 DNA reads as TGTGCCAGCAGCCCTGGAGCTAACCAGGGGGCCTTTTCCTACAATGAGCAGTTCTTC. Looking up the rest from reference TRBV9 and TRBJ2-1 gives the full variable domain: DSGVTQTPKHLITATGQRVTLRCSPRSGDLSVYWYQQSLDQGLQFLIQYYNGEERAKGNILERFSAQQFPDLHSELNLSSLELGDSALYFCASSPGANQGAFSYNEQFFGPGTRLTVL.

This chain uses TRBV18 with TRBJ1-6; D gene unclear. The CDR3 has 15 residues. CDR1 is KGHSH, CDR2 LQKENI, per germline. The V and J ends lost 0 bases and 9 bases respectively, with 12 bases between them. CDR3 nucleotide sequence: TGTGCCAGCTCACCACCGAAGGAGACGGGTTCACCCCTCCACTTT. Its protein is CASSPPKETGSPLHF.

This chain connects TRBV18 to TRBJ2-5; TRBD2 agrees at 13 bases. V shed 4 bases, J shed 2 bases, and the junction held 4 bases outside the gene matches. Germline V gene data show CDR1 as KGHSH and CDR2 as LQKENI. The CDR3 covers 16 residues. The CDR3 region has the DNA TGTGCCAGCTCACTGACTAGCGGGGGGCCTCAAGAGACCCAGTACTTC. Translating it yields CASSLTSGGPQETQYF.

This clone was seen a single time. DNA of the CDR3: TGTGCCAGCAGCTTAACGGGGCAGGGGAGCGAGCAGTACTTC. It encodes CASSLTGQGSEQYF. The chain carries TRBV7-3 and TRBJ2-7; a weak D match, TRBD1 (6 bases). Germline V gene data show CDR1 as SGHTA and CDR2 as FQGTGA. The CDR3 extends over 14 amino acids. V lost 0 bases, J lost 6 bases, and 12 bases lay in between.

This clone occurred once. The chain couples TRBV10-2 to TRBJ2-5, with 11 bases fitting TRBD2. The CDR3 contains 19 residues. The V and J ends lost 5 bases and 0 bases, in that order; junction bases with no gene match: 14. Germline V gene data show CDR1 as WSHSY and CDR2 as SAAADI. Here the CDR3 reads CASSNRRLAGGRHQETQYF. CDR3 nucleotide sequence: TGCGCCAGCAGTAACCGGAGGCTAGCGGGGGGTCGCCACCAAGAGACCCAGTACTTC.

CDR3 in amino acids: CASSEQGPVYGYTF. The CDR3 nucleotides are TGTGCCAGTAGTGAACAGGGCCCCGTCTATGGCTACACCTTC. This chain uses TRBV19 with TRBJ1-2; possibly TRBD1 for D (6 bases). CDR3 length: 14 residues. Trimming cost V 5 bases and J 4 bases, with 14 bases left between them. Germline V lookup: CDR1 LNHDA, CDR2 SQIVND (reference sequence). The whole variable domain, remainder taken from reference TRBV19 and TRBJ1-2, is DGGITQSPKYLFRKEGQNVTLSCEQNLNHDAMYWYRQDPGQGLRLIYYSQIVNDFQKGDIAEGYSVSREKKESFPLTVTSAQKNPTAFYLCASSEQGPVYGYTFGSGTRLTVV.

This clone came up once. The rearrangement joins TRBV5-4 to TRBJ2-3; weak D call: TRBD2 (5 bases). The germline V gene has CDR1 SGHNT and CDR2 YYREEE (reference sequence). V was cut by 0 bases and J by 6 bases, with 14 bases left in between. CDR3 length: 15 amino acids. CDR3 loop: CASSLAGIASDTQYF. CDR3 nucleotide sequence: TGTGCCAGCAGCTTGGCCGGGATAGCGTCGGATACGCAGTATTTT.

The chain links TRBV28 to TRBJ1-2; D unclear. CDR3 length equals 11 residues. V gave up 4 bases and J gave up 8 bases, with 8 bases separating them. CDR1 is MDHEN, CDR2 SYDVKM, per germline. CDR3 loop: CASSSGGGYTF. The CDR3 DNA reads TGTGCCAGCAGTTCCGGCGGCGGCTACACCTTC.

This chain's CDR3 is CASSLVGRGQPQHF. The CDR3 DNA follows: TGTGCCAGCAGCTTAGTAGGGAGAGGGCAGCCCCAGCATTTT. This sequence joins TRBV7-8 and TRBJ1-5; unclear D gene. The germline V and J ends were trimmed by 1 base and 7 bases, with 11 bases remaining between them. The germline V gene encodes CDR1 SGHVS and CDR2 FQNEAQ. The CDR3 length is 14 residues.

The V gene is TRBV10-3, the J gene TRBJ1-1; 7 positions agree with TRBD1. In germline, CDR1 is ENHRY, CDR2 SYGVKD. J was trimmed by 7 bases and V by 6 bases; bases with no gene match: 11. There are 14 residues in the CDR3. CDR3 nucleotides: TGTGCCATCAGGTCCACCGGGACAGCGGGTGAAGCTTTCTTT. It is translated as CAIRSTGTAGEAFF.

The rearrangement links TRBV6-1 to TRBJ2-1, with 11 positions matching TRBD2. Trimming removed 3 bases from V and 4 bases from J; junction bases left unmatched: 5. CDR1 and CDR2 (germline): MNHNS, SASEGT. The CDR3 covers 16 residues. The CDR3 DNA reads TGTGCCAGCAGTGAGCCCCGACTAGCGGGGTACAATGAGCAGTTCTTC. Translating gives CASSEPRLAGYNEQFF.

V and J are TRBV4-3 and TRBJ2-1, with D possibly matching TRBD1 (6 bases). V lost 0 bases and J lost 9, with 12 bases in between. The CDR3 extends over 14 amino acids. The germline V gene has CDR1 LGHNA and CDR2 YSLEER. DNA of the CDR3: TGCGCCAGCAGCCAAGATCTAGGGGGTAGTGAGCAGTTCTTC. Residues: CASSQDLGGSEQFF.

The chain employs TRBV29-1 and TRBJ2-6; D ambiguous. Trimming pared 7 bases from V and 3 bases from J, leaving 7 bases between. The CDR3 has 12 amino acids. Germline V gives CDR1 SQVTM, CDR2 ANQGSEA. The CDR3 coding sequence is TGCAGCGGAACGGTTGGGGCCAACGTCCTGACTTTC. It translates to CSGTVGANVLTF.

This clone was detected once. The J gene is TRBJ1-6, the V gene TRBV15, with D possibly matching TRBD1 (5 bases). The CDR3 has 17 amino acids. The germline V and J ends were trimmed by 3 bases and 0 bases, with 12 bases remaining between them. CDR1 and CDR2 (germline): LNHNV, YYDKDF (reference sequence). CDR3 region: CATSRAGDRSYNSPLHF. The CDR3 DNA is TGTGCCACCAGCAGGGCGGGGGACCGCTCCTATAATTCACCCCTCCACTTT.

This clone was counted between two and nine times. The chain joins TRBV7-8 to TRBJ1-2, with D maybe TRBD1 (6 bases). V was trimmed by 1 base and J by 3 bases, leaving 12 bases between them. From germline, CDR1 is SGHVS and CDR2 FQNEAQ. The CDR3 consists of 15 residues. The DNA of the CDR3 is TGTGCCAGCAGCTTAGGCAGGGGAGAGGACTATGGCTACACCTTC. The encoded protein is CASSLGRGEDYGYTF.

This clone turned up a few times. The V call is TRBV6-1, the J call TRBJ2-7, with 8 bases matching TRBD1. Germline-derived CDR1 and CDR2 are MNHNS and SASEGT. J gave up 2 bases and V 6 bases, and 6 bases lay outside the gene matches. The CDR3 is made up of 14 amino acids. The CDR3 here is CASRPGQATYEQYF. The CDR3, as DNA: TGTGCCAGCAGGCCGGGACAGGCAACCTACGAGCAGTACTTC.

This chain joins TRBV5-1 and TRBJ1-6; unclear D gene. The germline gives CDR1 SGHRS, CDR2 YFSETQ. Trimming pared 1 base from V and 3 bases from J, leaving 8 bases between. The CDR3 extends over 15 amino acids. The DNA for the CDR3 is TGCGCCAGCAGCTTGACCCCAGGCTATAATTCACCCCTCCACTTT. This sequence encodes CASSLTPGYNSPLHF.

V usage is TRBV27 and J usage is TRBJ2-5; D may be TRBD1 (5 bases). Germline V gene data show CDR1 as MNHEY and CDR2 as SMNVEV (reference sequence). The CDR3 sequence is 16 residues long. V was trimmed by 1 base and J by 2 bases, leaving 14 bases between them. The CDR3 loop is CASSLFRGLDQETQYF. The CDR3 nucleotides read TGTGCCAGCAGTTTATTTAGGGGATTGGATCAAGAGACCCAGTACTTC.

The CDR3 coding sequence is TGTGCCAGCTCGCACAGGGACCCTTCCTCCTACGAGCAGTACTTC. This sequence encodes CASSHRDPSSYEQYF. The chain links TRBV18 to TRBJ2-7; a possible D gene is TRBD1 (6 bases). The length of the CDR3 is 15 residues. V lost 6 bases and J lost 0, with 15 bases in between. Germline loops: CDR1 KGHSH, CDR2 LQKENI.

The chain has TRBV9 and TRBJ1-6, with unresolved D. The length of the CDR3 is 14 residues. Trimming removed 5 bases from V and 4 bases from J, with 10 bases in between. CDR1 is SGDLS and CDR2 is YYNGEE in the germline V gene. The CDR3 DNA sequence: TGTGCCAGCAGGGCAGCGCCGTATAATTCACCCCTCCACTTT. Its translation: CASRAAPYNSPLHF.

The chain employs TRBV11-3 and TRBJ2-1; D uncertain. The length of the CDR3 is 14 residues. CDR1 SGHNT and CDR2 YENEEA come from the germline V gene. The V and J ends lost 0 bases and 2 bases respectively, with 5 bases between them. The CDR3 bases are TGTGCCAGCAGCTTAGATAGCCCCTACAATGAGCAGTTCTTC. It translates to CASSLDSPYNEQFF.

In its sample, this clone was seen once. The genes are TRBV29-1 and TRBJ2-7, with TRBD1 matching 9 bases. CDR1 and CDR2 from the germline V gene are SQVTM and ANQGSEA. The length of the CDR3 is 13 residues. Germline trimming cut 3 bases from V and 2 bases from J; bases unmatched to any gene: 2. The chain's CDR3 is CSVEGQGPYEQYF. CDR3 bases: TGCAGCGTTGAGGGACAGGGTCCCTACGAGCAGTACTTC.